This T cell receptor (beta chain) was profiled in a study of shared clonotypes between healthy human individuals. Comments on this clone: Its antigen is undetermined.

Generated by immunoSEQ multiplex PCR, the TCRdb table keeps only in-frame clones and is missing some. The sample carries approximately 2.5 million clones, 80% to 95% recorded once. CDR3 size: 12 residues. CDR1 is SEHNR, CDR2 FQNEAQ, per germline (reference sequence). V was clipped by 7 bases and J by 8 bases, with 14 bases between them. Broader study findings: A reduction in generation probabilities was seen for non-shared clonotypes relative to those shared by all four donors.

This receptor was identified in a young man in good health. Some clones in this sample may be carry-over from other donors' samples. The chain joins TRBV7-9 to TRBJ1-2; D uncertain. Sequenced material: naive CD4+ T cells from PBMCs. Subset: CD45RA+ positively selected. CDR3 residues: CASTSAERGYTF. Written as DNA, the CDR3 is TGTGCCAGCACTTCCGCGGAACGCGGCTACACCTTC.